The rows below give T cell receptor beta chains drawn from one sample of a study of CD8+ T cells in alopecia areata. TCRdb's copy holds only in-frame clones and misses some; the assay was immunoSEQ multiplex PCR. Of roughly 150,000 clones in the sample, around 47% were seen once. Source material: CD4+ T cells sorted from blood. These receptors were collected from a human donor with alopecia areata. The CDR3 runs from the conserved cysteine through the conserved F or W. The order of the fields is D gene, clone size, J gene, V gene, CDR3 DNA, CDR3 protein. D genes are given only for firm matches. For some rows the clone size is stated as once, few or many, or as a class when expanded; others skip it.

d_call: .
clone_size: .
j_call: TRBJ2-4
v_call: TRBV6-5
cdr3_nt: TGTGCCAGCGGTCAGGGAACGGACATTCAGTACTTC
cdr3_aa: CASGQGTDIQYF

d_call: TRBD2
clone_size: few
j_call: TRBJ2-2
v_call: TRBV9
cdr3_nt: TGTGCCAGCAGCGGGCCGGGAGGAGTCACCGGGGAGCTGTTTTTT
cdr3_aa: CASSGPGGVTGELFF

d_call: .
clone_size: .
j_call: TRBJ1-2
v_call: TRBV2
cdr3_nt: TGTGCCAGCAGAGCACAGGTTTCCGGCTACACCTTC
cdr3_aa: CASRAQVSGYTF

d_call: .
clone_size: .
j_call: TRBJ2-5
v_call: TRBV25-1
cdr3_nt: TGTGCCAGCAGTGCCCGGACAGTACAAGAGACCCAGTACTTC
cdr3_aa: CASSARTVQETQYF

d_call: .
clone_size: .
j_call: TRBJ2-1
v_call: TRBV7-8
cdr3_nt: TGTGCCAGCAGCCTTGACAGGGGCGGTGAGCGGGGTTACAATGAGCAGTTCTTC
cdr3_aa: CASSLDRGGERGYNEQFF

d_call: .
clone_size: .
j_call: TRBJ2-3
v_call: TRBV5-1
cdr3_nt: TGCGCCAGCAGCGCGGCGGGTTCCACAGATACGCAGTATTTT
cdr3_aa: CASSAAGSTDTQYF

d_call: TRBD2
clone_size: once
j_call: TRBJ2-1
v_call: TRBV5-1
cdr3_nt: TGCGCCAGCAGCCCGGGACTAGGATCCAGATATGAGCAGTTCTTC
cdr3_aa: CASSPGLGSRYEQFF

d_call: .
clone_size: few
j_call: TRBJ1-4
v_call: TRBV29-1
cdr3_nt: TGCAGCGTTAGCTACAACGATGAAAAACTGTTTTTT
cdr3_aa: CSVSYNDEKLFF

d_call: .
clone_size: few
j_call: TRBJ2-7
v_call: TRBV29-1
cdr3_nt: TGCAGCGTTGAAGATCAAGGGCGTGGTAGGCAGTACTTC
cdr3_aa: CSVEDQGRGRQYF

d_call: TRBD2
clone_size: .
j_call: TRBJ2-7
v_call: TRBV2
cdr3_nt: TGTGCCAGCAGTGTGACTAGCGGGAGCTCCTACGAGCAGTACTTC
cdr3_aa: CASSVTSGSSYEQYF

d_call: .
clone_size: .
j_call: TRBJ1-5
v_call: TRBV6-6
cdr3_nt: TGTGCCAGCAGTTATGACGGAGGGGCTGGACAGCCCCAGCATTTT
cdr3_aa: CASSYDGGAGQPQHF

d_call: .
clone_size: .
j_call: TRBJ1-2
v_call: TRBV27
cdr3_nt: TGTGCCAGCAGTTTATCGCCAGATACCTATGGCTACACCTTC
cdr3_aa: CASSLSPDTYGYTF

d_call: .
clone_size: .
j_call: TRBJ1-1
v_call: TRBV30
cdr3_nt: TGTGCCTGGAGTCCCGGAGGTTGGAGCACTGAAGCTTTCTTT
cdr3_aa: CAWSPGGWSTEAFF

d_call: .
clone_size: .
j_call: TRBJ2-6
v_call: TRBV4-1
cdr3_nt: TGCGCCAGCAGCTCCCCATTGCGCGGCCGGGCCAACGTCCTGACTTTC
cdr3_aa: CASSSPLRGRANVLTF

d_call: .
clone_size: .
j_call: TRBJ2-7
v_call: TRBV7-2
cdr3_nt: TGTGCCAGCAGCCCGGTAGGAGGGGACGAGCAGTACTTC
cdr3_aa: CASSPVGGDEQYF

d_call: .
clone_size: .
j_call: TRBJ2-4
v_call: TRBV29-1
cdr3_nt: TGCAGCGTCGCTACAGGGGAGGGCGGCATTCAGTACTTC
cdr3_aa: CSVATGEGGIQYF

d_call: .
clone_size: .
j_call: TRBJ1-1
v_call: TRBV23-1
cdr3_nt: TGCGCCAGCAGGAACACTGAAGCTTTCTTT
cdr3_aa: CASRNTEAFF

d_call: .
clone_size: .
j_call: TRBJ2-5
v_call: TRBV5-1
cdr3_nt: TGCGCCAGCAGCAATGGGTGGCTACAAGAGACCCAGTACTTC
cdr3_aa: CASSNGWLQETQYF

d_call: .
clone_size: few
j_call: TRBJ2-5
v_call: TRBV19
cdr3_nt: TGTGCCAGTAGTATCGACTGGGGGCGCGACGAGACCCAGTACTTC
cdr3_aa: CASSIDWGRDETQYF

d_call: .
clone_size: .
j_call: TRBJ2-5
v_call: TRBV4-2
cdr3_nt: TGTGCCAGCAGCCCGACCCAGGGAGAGACCCAGTACTTC
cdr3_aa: CASSPTQGETQYF

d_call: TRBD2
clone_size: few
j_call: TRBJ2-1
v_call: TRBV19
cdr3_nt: TGTGCCAGTATCGGGCGGGAGGGGAACAATGAGCAGTTCTTC
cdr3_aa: CASIGREGNNEQFF

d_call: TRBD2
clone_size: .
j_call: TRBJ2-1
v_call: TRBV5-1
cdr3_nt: TGCGCCAGCAGCGGGGGACTAGCGTCGAGACTTCAGTTCTTC
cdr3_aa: CASSGGLASRLQFF

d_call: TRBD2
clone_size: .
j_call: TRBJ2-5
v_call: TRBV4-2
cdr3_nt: TGTGCCAGCAGCCAAGTGTCAGCTAGCGGGAGGGCCGGGGAGACCCAGTACTTC
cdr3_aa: CASSQVSASGRAGETQYF

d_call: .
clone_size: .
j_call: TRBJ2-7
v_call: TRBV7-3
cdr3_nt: TGTGCCAGCAGCTTAACAGGGGCCGAGCAGTACTTC
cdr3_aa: CASSLTGAEQYF

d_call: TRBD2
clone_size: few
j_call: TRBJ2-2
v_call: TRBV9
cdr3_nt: TGTGCCAGCAGCGTAGATGTCGAAGCGGGAGTTTTCGGGGAGCTGTTTTTT
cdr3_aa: CASSVDVEAGVFGELFF

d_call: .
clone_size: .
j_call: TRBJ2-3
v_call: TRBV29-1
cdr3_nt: TGCAGCGTTGTTGCGGTGAGCACAGATACGCAGTATTTT
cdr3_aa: CSVVAVSTDTQYF

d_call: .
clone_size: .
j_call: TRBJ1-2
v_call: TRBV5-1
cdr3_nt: TGCGCCAGCAAATTGGCCGCTAACTATGGCTACACCTTC
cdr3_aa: CASKLAANYGYTF